The clone carrying this T cell receptor beta chain was detected only a few times. The antigen remains undetermined. This specimen comes from a study of CD8 T cells in ankylosing spondylitis. Construction of TCR beta libraries was performed using quantitative 5'-RACE with molecular barcodes. TCRdb used MiXCR to reprocess the 5' RACE reads, holding one entry per CDR3 protein. The sample carries 800,000 to 900,000 distinct CDR3 sequences, 10% to 15% recorded once. The CDR3 extends over 13 amino acids. The germline V gene encodes CDR1 MNHNS and CDR2 SASEGT. V lost 7 bases, J lost 6 bases, and 16 bases lay in between. Regarding the study as a whole: Eight or nine highly homologous variants formed a TCR beta motif that appeared characteristic of ankylosing spondylitis blood.

Sequencing input: blood, either unsorted or a sorted T cell fraction (not recorded which). The source is a male donor with ankylosing spondylitis. This chain uses TRBV6-1 with TRBJ2-7, with D perhaps TRBD1 (7 bases). In DNA, the CDR3 is TGTGCCAGCAAGAACAGGGGAGGAGGCGAGCAGTACTTC. Translating it yields CASKNRGGGEQYF.